This paragraph covers one TCR beta chain sequence. The source of the sample is a study of blood T cell repertoires in COVID-19. The protocol was immunoSEQ multiplex PCR, while the TCRdb copy is restricted to in-frame clones and leaves out a portion. Here the sample spans under 500,000 clones, 85% to 90% being singletons. The V end lost 10 bases, the J end lost 4 bases, and 17 bases lay between the germline ends. CDR3 length: 14 residues. Sequencing was done on a sample of PBMCs or T cells enriched from blood (not recorded which). The receptor comes from a young man who had recovered from COVID-19. The rearrangement joins TRBV6-7 to TRBJ1-3, with a tentative D call TRBD1 (5 bases). TRBV6-7 is filed as an ORF, its function uncertain. DNA of the CDR3: TGTGCCATTGGGGCACCACCCCCGGGAAACACCATATATTTT. Translated, it gives CAIGAPPPGNTIYF.